These T cell receptor beta chains were read from a single sample in a study of glioma-infiltrating T cells. Each CDR3 protein is one row after TCRdb ran MiXCR on the multiplex PCR reads. The data hold some 160,000 distinct CDR3 sequences, with over 40% observed a single time. The sequenced sample was glioma tissue, nonneoplastic brain tissue, or PBMCs (not recorded which). Every receptor here comes from a human donor with low-grade glioma or glioblastoma, undergoing nonglioma brain surgery, or in good health (not recorded which). The conserved cysteine and the conserved F or W are not part of the CDR3 here. Rows give clone size only sometimes, using once, few, many, or a class for an expanded clone.

size	V	CDR3
once	TRBV6-6	ARSYSEGKQPQH
-	TRBV5-1	ASSYGTESEKLF
many	TRBV6-1	ASSLTGDGGYT
few	TRBV20-1	SAARGPGGAEAF
-	TRBV29-1	SVEETGGGEQY
many	TRBV7-8	ASSLLAGGSSYNEQF
few	TRBV7-9	ASSLAGLEKLF
many	TRBV28	ASSQEDTQY
few	TRBV18	ASSPGMRIREQF
-	TRBV3-1	ASGQRTIKYEQH
many	TRBV6-1	ASRPLDRLGNIQY
once	TRBV11-2	ASSLNRGFRTRELF
-	TRBV30	AWRKRQPYGYT
once	TRBV28	ASIQGVLPYEQY
many	TRBV7-2	ASSLFGSTDTQY
many	TRBV15	ATSRGTSYANTGELF
few	TRBV19	ASSIASWSNQPQH
many	TRBV7-2	ASSHTSSYEQY
-	TRBV5-4	ASSLAGGTLLAYGYT
many	TRBV20-1	SAYTGTGDQPQH
-	TRBV27	ASSFVLNTEAL
-	TRBV6-1	ASREHGTKAEAF
few	TRBV5-4	ASSPRQGRTDTQY
-	TRBV4-1	ASSQGDSSYEQY
few	TRBV7-9	ASSLWGQGNYNEQF
-	TRBV3-1	ASSRAGPELGSDTQY
many	TRBV6-1	ASLTSNTYEQY
many	TRBV6-1	ASSPTGGTQETQY
-	TRBV7-2	ASSLAGGVHNEQF
once	TRBV20-1	TARKLAGNTETF
-	TRBV12-3/TRBV12-4	ASRASGRAYEQY
few	TRBV4-1	ASSQERAGTGSTYGYT
many	TRBV7-2	ASSLSLGGGAQH
once	TRBV7-9	ASRYGDLTDTEY
many	TRBV7-2	ASSLGGLYNEQF
many	TRBV20-1	SASVGVQEQY
few	TRBV12-3/TRBV12-4	ASSLAGGENEQF
-	TRBV29-1	SVGGQGSTEAF
-	TRBV5-1	ASSWKGAGSPLH
few	TRBV7-3	ASSLSTGGANEQF
many	TRBV10-3	AISESSSAGDTQY
few	TRBV7-2	ASSISVGHYEQY
-	TRBV20-1	SAHPPAQAYNEQF
-	TRBV15	ATSRGGSANTEAF
-	TRBV3-1	ARSLQINTEAF
few	TRBV14	ASSQGTGIVDSPLH